Following are 18 T cell receptor beta chains from one sample sequenced in a study of identical twins. TCRdb used MiXCR to reprocess the 5' RACE reads, holding one entry per CDR3 protein. Found here are 300,000 to 400,000 distinct CDR3 sequences, about 12% of them singletons; the top ten hold 6% to 9%. The sample was also linked to a second study, of yellow fever vaccine responses in identical twins.

The specimen was CD8+ T cells sorted from blood. The receptors come from a woman younger than 30 in good health.

This clonotype was observed a few times. V is TRBV5-1 and J is TRBJ2-3; the match to TRBD1 covers 9 bases. The CDR3 covers 14 residues. The germline CDR1 and CDR2 sequences are SGHRS and YFSETQ. Germline trimming cut 4 bases from V and 5 bases from J; bases unmatched to any gene: 5. CDR3 nucleotides: TGCGCCAGCAGCGGGGGACAGGGAGAAGATACGCAGTATTTT. Translated: CASSGGQGEDTQYF.

This clonotype appeared many times. The chain is built from TRBV10-3 and TRBJ1-1, with D perhaps matching TRBD1 (5 bases). The V and J ends lost 0 bases and 7 bases respectively, with 9 bases between them. Germline V gives CDR1 ENHRY, CDR2 SYGVKD. CDR3 size: 13 residues. The CDR3 bases are TGTGCCATCAGTGAGTCGGAAAGGGGTGAAGCTTTCTTT. Translated: CAISESERGEAFF.

The gene calls are TRBV7-6 and TRBJ2-2; the D gene is possibly TRBD1 (7 bases). CDR3 length: 14 amino acids. CDR1 SGHVS and CDR2 FNYEAQ come from the germline V gene. The V end was cut by 6 bases, the J end by 6 bases, with 14 bases between. CDR3: CASRTDRRAGELFF. The CDR3 coding sequence is TGTGCCAGCAGGACGGACAGGAGGGCCGGGGAGCTGTTTTTT.

This clonotype showed up just a few times. This chain joins TRBV6-5 and TRBJ2-7; D is perhaps TRBD1 or TRBD2 (5 bases each). The ends were cut back, 3 bases at V and 7 bases at J, with 13 bases in the middle. From germline, CDR1 is MNHEY and CDR2 SVGAGI. The CDR3 sequence is 13 residues long. Here the CDR3 reads CASSYARGWEQYV. The CDR3 DNA sequence: TGTGCCAGCAGTTATGCCCGGGGCTGGGAGCAGTACGTC.

The chain carries TRBV27 and TRBJ1-1; D is uncertain. CDR1 is MNHEY, CDR2 SMNVEV, per germline (reference sequence). The CDR3 is made up of 13 amino acids. The V and J ends lost 3 bases and 1 base respectively, with 6 bases between them. CDR3 in amino acids: CASSFVTNTEAFF. The CDR3 DNA reads as TGTGCCAGCAGTTTTGTTACGAACACTGAAGCTTTCTTT.

Here the CDR3 DNA reads TGTGCCAGCAGCCCAAGGACAGGGAGTAACACTGAAGCTTTCTTT. It encodes CASSPRTGSNTEAFF. The chain couples TRBV5-6 to TRBJ1-1; 8 bases map to TRBD1. The V gene's germline CDR1 is SGHDT and CDR2 YYEEEE. The CDR3 consists of 15 residues. V was clipped by 4 bases and J by 2 bases; unmatched bases: 7.

This clonotype was counted at least ten times. The V and J genes are TRBV9 and TRBJ2-3; TRBD2 is a possible D gene (6 bases). Germline CDR1 reads SGDLS; CDR2 reads YYNGEE. The V and J ends lost 3 bases and 6 bases respectively, with 14 bases between them. This CDR3 spans 14 amino acids. CDR3: CASSGGLSVDTQYF. DNA of the CDR3: TGTGCCAGCAGCGGGGGACTGTCTGTCGATACGCAGTATTTT.

V gene TRBV12-3 or TRBV12-4 combines with J gene TRBJ1-4; 7 bases are a match to TRBD1. The CDR3 extends over 17 amino acids. V lost 4 bases, J lost 3 bases, and 11 bases stayed unmatched. CDR3 nucleotide sequence: TGTGCCAGCAGTTCCCGCGGGACTCAGGGGGCTAATGAAAAACTGTTTTTT. This gives the protein CASSSRGTQGANEKLFF.

This chain joins TRBV24-1 and TRBJ2-5, with TRBD2 identical over 7 bases. V shed 4 bases and J 2 bases; nucleotides not matched to a gene: 6. The CDR3 has 15 residues. Germline V gene sequence: CDR1 KGHDR, CDR2 SFDVKD. The CDR3 DNA reads TGTGCCACCAGTGACAGCGGGACGAAGCAAGAGACCCAGTACTTC. Amino acids: CATSDSGTKQETQYF.

This chain joins TRBV12-3 or TRBV12-4 and TRBJ2-5; D ambiguous. Trimming removed 6 bases from V and 1 base from J, with 15 bases in between. The CDR3 runs 15 residues. The CDR3 sequence is CASSSEGWAQETQYF. DNA of the CDR3: TGTGCCAGCAGCTCGGAAGGGTGGGCCCAAGAGACCCAGTACTTC.

The chain carries TRBV7-8 and TRBJ1-6; TRBD1 is a possible D gene (6 bases). Trimming stripped 4 bases from V and 4 bases from J, with 11 bases between. CDR3 size: 15 residues. Germline CDR1 reads SGHVS; CDR2 reads FQNEAQ. The CDR3 region is CASSCPGQYNSPLHF. The CDR3 DNA sequence: TGTGCCAGCAGCTGCCCGGGACAATATAATTCACCCCTCCACTTT.

This clonotype turned up a few times. The CDR3 reads CSVEDRGGGTDTQYF. For the CDR3, the DNA is TGCAGCGTTGAAGATCGGGGCGGGGGCACAGATACGCAGTATTTT. The rearrangement joins TRBV29-1 to TRBJ2-3, with a possible D match to TRBD2 (6 bases). The CDR3 sequence is 15 residues long. V was cut by 0 bases and J by 1 base, with 11 bases left in between. CDR1 and CDR2 (germline): SQVTM, ANQGSEA.

The table lists this clonotype with a few counts. The chain has TRBV5-1 and TRBJ2-2, with 9 bases that match TRBD1. The J segment lost 3 bases and the V segment lost 4 bases, leaving 7 bases of the junction unmatched. The length of the CDR3 is 16 residues. CDR1 is SGHRS, CDR2 YFSETQ, per germline. This CDR3 is CASSLLQGADTGELFF. The CDR3 bases are TGCGCCAGCAGCCTACTACAGGGGGCGGACACCGGGGAGCTGTTTTTT.

This clonotype was recorded many times. The CDR3 coding sequence is TGCAGTGCTCCTCGGACAGGGTCACGCACAGATACGCAGTATTTT. Amino acids: CSAPRTGSRTDTQYF. The V call is TRBV20-1, the J call TRBJ2-3; 8 bases align to TRBD1. V dropped 5 bases and J dropped 1; count of bases not matched to a gene: 8. CDR3 length equals 15 residues. Germline V CDR1 and CDR2: DFQATT, SNEGSKA (reference sequence).

CDR3 coding DNA: TGTGCCAGCGGCCCCGGACTAGCGGGAGCCCGGTACACCTACGAGCAGTACTTC. Its protein product is CASGPGLAGARYTYEQYF. This chain uses TRBV13 with TRBJ2-7; 13 bases align to TRBD2. The CDR3 is 18 residues long. Germline lookup yields CDR1 PRHDT and CDR2 FYEKMQ (reference sequence). The V and J ends lost 8 bases and 2 bases, in that order; junction bases with no gene match: 15.

This clonotype occurred a few times. CDR3 region: CASSHRGDVDEQFF. Written as DNA, the CDR3 is TGTGCCAGCAGTCACCGGGGGGACGTAGATGAGCAGTTCTTC. The rearrangement links TRBV12-3 or TRBV12-4 to TRBJ2-1, with 7 bases lining up with TRBD2. The CDR3 runs 14 residues. Germline trimming cut 5 bases from V and 8 bases from J; bases unmatched to any gene: 9.

In this sample, this clonotype turned up a few times. The rearrangement links TRBV2 to TRBJ2-1; tentatively, D is TRBD2 (6 bases). V dropped 4 bases and J dropped 5 bases, with 9 bases sitting between them. The CDR3 has 13 residues. Germline V gene lookup returns CDR1 SNHLY and CDR2 FYNNEI. The CDR3 DNA reads TGTGCCAGCAGTGCGACTAGTCACAATGAGCAGTTCTTC. It encodes CASSATSHNEQFF.

Only a few counts were recorded for this clonotype. V and J are TRBV3-1 and TRBJ2-7; D possibly uses TRBD1 or TRBD2 (5 bases each). In germline, CDR1 is LGHDT, CDR2 YNNKEL (reference sequence). CDR3 size: 15 residues. Between the trimmed V and J ends, which lost 0 bases and 3 bases, there was a span of 12 bases. The CDR3 here is CASSQDWGKGYEQYF. CDR3 DNA: TGTGCCAGCAGCCAAGATTGGGGGAAGGGCTACGAGCAGTACTTC.